These 29 T cell receptor beta chains share one sample of origin, sequenced in a study of blood T cell repertoires in COVID-19 (dated by TCRdb to between 2020 and 2021). The method behind the library was the immunoSEQ multiplex PCR assay. TCRdb took over this immuneACCESS table, retaining in-frame rearrangements with V and J assigned. Such tables are incomplete; in checked studies, under half of the missing clones stem from an unresolved V gene, and the remainder is unexplained. This sample comprises over 200,000 clones, 88% of them detected only once. About 0.99% of the sample comes from the top ten. The sequenced material came from peripheral blood. Receptors originate from a woman between 40 and 55 years old who had recovered from COVID-19.

The V and J genes are TRBV19 and TRBJ2-6, with D maybe TRBD2 (6 bases). V lost 7 bases to trimming and J lost 1 base, with 11 bases between them. Germline V CDR1 and CDR2: LNHDA, SQIVND (reference sequence). The CDR3 extends over 15 amino acids. The CDR3 sequence is CASTRGSSGANVLTF. CDR3 coding DNA: TGTGCCAGTACTCGGGGGAGTTCTGGGGCCAACGTCCTGACTTTC.

The chain employs TRBV4-3 and TRBJ1-6; 11 nucleotides match TRBD1. Looked up from germline, CDR1 is LGHNA and CDR2 is YSLEER. The J segment lost 7 bases and the V segment lost 0 bases, leaving 5 bases of the junction unmatched. The CDR3 length is 17 residues. CDR3 region: CASSQEGGQGGNSPLHF. The DNA for the CDR3 is TGCGCCAGCAGCCAAGAGGGGGGACAGGGGGGGAATTCACCCCTCCACTTT.

This clone appeared once. The V gene is TRBV5-1, the J gene TRBJ1-2, with D possibly TRBD1 on 5 matching bases. The ends were cut back, 3 bases at V and 5 bases at J, with 26 bases in the middle. There are 18 residues in the CDR3. Germline V gene data show CDR1 as SGHRS and CDR2 as YFSETQ. The CDR3 loop is CASSSMSPLGRGGYGYTF. DNA for the CDR3: TGCGCCAGCAGCTCTATGTCCCCACTAGGTCGGGGGGGGTATGGCTACACCTTC.

This chain's CDR3 is CASSLGFGAGLVSYEQYF. The CDR3, as DNA: TGTGCCAGCAGTTTAGGTTTCGGAGCAGGGTTGGTCTCCTACGAGCAGTACTTC. The rearrangement links TRBV28 to TRBJ2-7; D is perhaps TRBD1 (5 bases). The CDR3 spans 18 residues. Germline CDR1 and CDR2: MDHEN and SYDVKM. V lost 2 bases and J 0 bases, leaving 20 bases between the germline ends. Combining the CDR3 with reference TRBV28 and TRBJ2-7 gives the whole variable domain DVKVTQSSRYLVKRTGEKVFLECVQDMDHENMFWYRQDPGLGLRLIYFSYDVKMKEKGDIPEGYSVSREKKERFSLILESASTNQTSMYLCASSLGFGAGLVSYEQYFGPGTRLTVT.

The chain combines TRBV27 with TRBJ2-6, with D possibly matching TRBD1 (6 bases). Trimming took off 8 bases at V and 1 base at J, with 18 bases between the two ends. The germline V gene encodes CDR1 MNHEY and CDR2 SMNVEV (reference sequence). The CDR3 loop spans 17 amino acids. The CDR3 region has the DNA TGTGCCAGCCGCCCGGACAGAATCCCTTCTGGGGCCAACGTCCTGACTTTC. This codes for CASRPDRIPSGANVLTF.

The chain recombines TRBV28 with TRBJ2-3, with 8 bases matching TRBD2. The J segment lost 4 bases and the V segment lost 8 bases, leaving 8 bases of the junction unmatched. This CDR3 spans 14 amino acids. CDR1 and CDR2 (germline): MDHEN, SYDVKM. DNA of the CDR3: TGTGCCAGCGAGGCGGGAGGATATGCAGATACGCAGTATTTT. It yields the protein CASEAGGYADTQYF.

This chain uses TRBV27 with TRBJ2-1, with 11 bases fitting TRBD2. The germline CDR1 and CDR2 sequences are MNHEY and SMNVEV (reference sequence). The CDR3 has 18 amino acids. J was trimmed by 8 bases and V by 0 bases; bases with no gene match: 12. CDR3: CASSLSRLAGRPPDEQFF. Here the CDR3 DNA reads TGTGCCAGCAGTTTATCCCGACTAGCGGGACGGCCCCCGGATGAGCAGTTCTTC.

V and J are TRBV6-4 and TRBJ1-4; 10 nucleotides agree with TRBD1. The CDR3 spans 15 residues. J was trimmed by 6 bases and V by 6 bases; bases with no gene match: 7. Germline CDR1 and CDR2: MRHNA and SNTAGT. CDR3 protein: CASRPWTGGYEKLFF. Here the CDR3 DNA reads TGTGCCAGCAGACCCTGGACAGGGGGTTATGAAAAACTGTTTTTT.

The V call is TRBV19, the J call TRBJ2-7, with 9 nucleotides matching TRBD1. Germline V gives CDR1 LNHDA, CDR2 SQIVND (reference sequence). The V gene end was trimmed by 4 bases and the J gene end by 4 bases; junction bases not matched to a gene: 2. This CDR3 comprises 13 residues. The CDR3 DNA is TGTGCCAGTAGTACCGGGACAGGGTACGAGCAGTACTTC. This sequence encodes CASSTGTGYEQYF.

The J gene is TRBJ1-2, the V gene TRBV7-9; D gene ambiguous. Trimming took 0 bases from V and 4 from J, leaving 15 bases between them. This CDR3 spans 16 amino acids. Germline V gene lookup returns CDR1 SEHNR and CDR2 FQNEAQ (reference sequence). CDR3 residues: CASSLAAGGRGYGYTF. CDR3 nucleotide sequence: TGTGCCAGCAGCTTAGCGGCGGGCGGGCGAGGCTATGGCTACACCTTC.

Only a few counts were recorded for this clone. The chain carries TRBV18 and TRBJ1-1, with TRBD1 matching 7 bases. The germline V gene has CDR1 KGHSH and CDR2 LQKENI. V lost 5 bases and J lost 3; bases outside the gene matches: 6. The CDR3 has 14 amino acids. Here the CDR3 reads CASSNDRVDTEAFF. DNA of the CDR3: TGTGCCAGCTCAAACGACAGGGTTGACACTGAAGCTTTCTTT.

The CDR3 DNA sequence: TGCGCCAGCAGCCCGCGGGGGAACACCGGGGAGCTGTTTTTT. Translation: CASSPRGNTGELFF. The rearrangement joins TRBV5-1 to TRBJ2-2, with D maybe TRBD2 (6 bases). Trimming removed 4 bases at V and 1 base at J, with 8 bases between. CDR3 length: 14 amino acids. Germline CDR1 SGHRS, CDR2 YFSETQ. Complete variable domain (other parts from reference TRBV5-1 and TRBJ2-2): KAGVTQTPRYLIKTRGQQVTLSCSPISGHRSVSWYQQTPGQGLQFLFEYFSETQRNKGNFPGRFSGRQFSNSRSEMNVSTLELGDSALYLCASSPRGNTGELFFGEGSRLTVL.

The rearrangement links TRBV7-2 to TRBJ2-1; a possible D gene is TRBD2 (5 bases). CDR1 and CDR2 from the germline V gene are SGHTA and FQGNSA. Trimming left V 5 bases short and J 8 bases short, with 13 bases between. CDR3 length: 13 amino acids. The CDR3 reads CASSPRGRYEQFF. The CDR3 DNA reads as TGTGCCAGCAGCCCCCGAGGGCGCTATGAGCAGTTCTTC.

This chain connects TRBV5-1 to TRBJ2-7; D may be TRBD1 (6 bases). The V gene lost 4 bases and the J gene lost 3 bases, with 17 bases spanning the gap. The length of the CDR3 is 15 residues. The germline gives CDR1 SGHRS, CDR2 YFSETQ. CDR3 sequence reads: CASSPIGGFVYEQYF. The CDR3, as DNA: TGCGCCAGCAGCCCCATAGGGGGTTTCGTCTACGAGCAGTACTTC.

The J gene is TRBJ2-2, the V gene TRBV6-2 or TRBV6-3; 8 bases match TRBD2. CDR1 MNHEY and CDR2 SVGEGT come from the germline V gene. The CDR3 is 16 amino acids. The V segment lost 5 bases and the J segment 2 bases; nucleotides outside the gene matches: 7. The CDR3 here is CASSAGRGGNTGELFF. The DNA of the CDR3 is TGTGCCAGCAGTGCCGGCCGGGGGGGTAACACCGGGGAGCTGTTTTTT.

The chain uses TRBV10-3 and TRBJ2-3; 8 bases fit TRBD1. The V segment lost 2 bases and the J segment 6 bases; nucleotides outside the gene matches: 13. Germline-derived CDR1 and CDR2 are ENHRY and SYGVKD. The CDR3 totals 17 residues. This CDR3 is CAISEAPPGGAGDTQYF. The CDR3 DNA reads as TGTGCCATCAGTGAGGCACCCCCAGGGGGCGCCGGGGATACGCAGTATTTT.

In this sample, this clone turned up once. The J gene is TRBJ2-3, the V gene TRBV4-1, with TRBD2 matching 10 bases. This CDR3 has 17 residues. Germline CDR1 reads MGHRA; CDR2 reads YSYEKL. The junction had 8 bases not matched to a gene; V was cut back by 3 bases and J by 2 bases. The CDR3 DNA sequence: TGCGCCAGCAGCCAGGCCGGGACTAGCGCCAACACAGATACGCAGTATTTT. This codes for CASSQAGTSANTDTQYF.

Details on this clone: Distinct nucleotide sequences in the sample also encode this CDR3. This sequence joins TRBV9 and TRBJ1-2; D unclear. The CDR3 has 10 amino acids. Trimming left V 3 bases short and J 8 bases short, with 5 bases between. Germline lookup yields CDR1 SGDLS and CDR2 YYNGEE. The CDR3 DNA reads TGTGCCAGCAGCGGCAGAGGCTACACCTTC. Protein sequence: CASSGRGYTF.

The chain is built from TRBV7-8 and TRBJ2-1; 7 bases agree with TRBD2. Germline V lookup: CDR1 SGHVS, CDR2 FQNEAQ. After removal of 1 base from V and 3 bases from J, the junction contained 3 bases not matched to a gene. The CDR3 covers 15 residues. The chain's CDR3 is CASSLVAGVYNEQFF. The CDR3 region has the DNA TGTGCCAGCAGCTTAGTGGCGGGAGTCTACAATGAGCAGTTCTTC. The variable domain in full, with the rest retrieved from reference TRBV7-8 and TRBJ2-1, is GAGVSQSPRYKVAKRGQDVALRCDPISGHVSLFWYQQALGQGPEFLTYFQNEAQLDKSGLPSDRFFAERPEGSVSTLKIQRTQQEDSAVYLCASSLVAGVYNEQFFGPGTRLTVL.

This clone turned up a few times. The genes are TRBV6-4 and TRBJ1-4, with D possibly being TRBD1 (6 bases). V lost 4 bases to trimming and J lost 3 bases, with 12 bases between them. Germline V lookup: CDR1 MRHNA, CDR2 SNTAGT. This CDR3 is built from 15 residues. The CDR3 region is CASSVQGRANEKLFF. The DNA of the CDR3 is TGTGCCAGCAGTGTGCAGGGGAGGGCTAATGAAAAACTGTTTTTT.

The V call is TRBV6-5, the J call TRBJ1-5, with D perhaps TRBD1 (6 bases). Trimming removed 6 bases at V and 8 bases at J, with 20 bases between. This CDR3 spans 15 amino acids. Germline V gene lookup returns CDR1 MNHEY and CDR2 SVGAGI. The CDR3 sequence is CASRRNRGGTEPQHF. CDR3 DNA: TGTGCCAGCAGGAGAAATAGGGGGGGCACGGAGCCCCAGCATTTT.

This rearrangement joins TRBV18 to TRBJ2-2, with D hard to call. Looked up from germline, CDR1 is KGHSH and CDR2 is LQKENI. V lost 0 bases to trimming and J lost 6 bases, with 11 bases between them. CDR3 length: 15 residues. DNA for the CDR3: TGTGCCAGCTCACCACCTGAGTCTCTCCCCGGGGAGCTGTTTTTT. It specifies CASSPPESLPGELFF.

This chain uses TRBV6-5 with TRBJ1-5; the match to TRBD1 covers 7 bases. Per germline, CDR1 MNHEY and CDR2 SVGAGI. This CDR3 comprises 13 residues. V gave up 10 bases and J gave up 4 bases; unmatched junction bases: 7. The CDR3 bases are TGTGCCACCACAGGGGTAGGAAATCAGCCCCAGCATTTT. Amino acid sequence: CATTGVGNQPQHF.

The J gene is TRBJ1-1, the V gene TRBV5-1, with D perhaps matching TRBD1 (5 bases). V shed 6 bases and J shed 4 bases, with 13 bases lying between them. CDR3 length equals 13 residues. The V gene's germline CDR1 is SGHRS and CDR2 YFSETQ. CDR3 region: CASTPGGTTEAFF. CDR3 DNA: TGCGCCAGCACCCCCGGCGGGACCACTGAAGCTTTCTTT. The entire variable domain, with the rest obtained from reference TRBV5-1 and TRBJ1-1, is as follows: KAGVTQTPRYLIKTRGQQVTLSCSPISGHRSVSWYQQTPGQGLQFLFEYFSETQRNKGNFPGRFSGRQFSNSRSEMNVSTLELGDSALYLCASTPGGTTEAFFGQGTRLTVV.

The chain carries TRBV15 and TRBJ1-5; TRBD1 agrees at 8 bases. V dropped 3 bases and J dropped 7; count of bases not matched to a gene: 8. The CDR3 is 15 amino acids. Germline assignment: CDR1 LNHNV and CDR2 YYDKDF (reference sequence). In DNA, the CDR3 is TGTGCCACCAGCAGTCCAGACAGGGGAAACCAGCCCCAGCATTTT. Its translation: CATSSPDRGNQPQHF.

The chain combines TRBV15 with TRBJ1-2, with D possibly being TRBD1 (5 bases). Trimming stripped 4 bases from V and 13 bases from J, with 22 bases between. The CDR3 is 14 amino acids. CDR1 is LNHNV and CDR2 is YYDKDF in the germline V gene (reference sequence). The CDR3 sequence is CATSTPGDARAFTF. DNA of the CDR3: TGTGCCACCAGCACCCCGGGGGACGCCAGGGCTTTCACCTTC.

This chain joins TRBV21-1 and TRBJ2-4; the table's D gene call, TRBD2, was not cross checked with the DNA. TRBV21-1 is shown as a pseudogene. The CDR3 is made up of 20 amino acids. The CDR3, as DNA: TGTGCCAGCAGCAAATGGACGGGGACTCCCCCCCGGTGGGCCAAAAACATTCAGTACTTC. Amino acid sequence: CASSKWTGTPPRWAKNIQYF.

V gene TRBV2 combines with J gene TRBJ2-5; no firm D call. This CDR3 spans 13 amino acids. Trimming stripped 6 bases from V and 5 bases from J, with 13 bases between. Germline CDR1 and CDR2: SNHLY and FYNNEI. CDR3 sequence reads: CASRAYPGETQYF. The CDR3 nucleotides are TGTGCCAGCAGGGCCTACCCCGGGGAGACCCAGTACTTC.

The gene calls are TRBV6-5 and TRBJ1-1; tentatively, D is TRBD1 (6 bases). V lost 2 bases and J lost 6, with 10 bases in between. CDR3 size: 13 residues. Germline V gene lookup returns CDR1 MNHEY and CDR2 SVGAGI. The CDR3 nucleotides read TGTGCCAGCAGTTACCCGGGGGGGCCTGAAGCTTTCTTT. Translating gives CASSYPGGPEAFF.